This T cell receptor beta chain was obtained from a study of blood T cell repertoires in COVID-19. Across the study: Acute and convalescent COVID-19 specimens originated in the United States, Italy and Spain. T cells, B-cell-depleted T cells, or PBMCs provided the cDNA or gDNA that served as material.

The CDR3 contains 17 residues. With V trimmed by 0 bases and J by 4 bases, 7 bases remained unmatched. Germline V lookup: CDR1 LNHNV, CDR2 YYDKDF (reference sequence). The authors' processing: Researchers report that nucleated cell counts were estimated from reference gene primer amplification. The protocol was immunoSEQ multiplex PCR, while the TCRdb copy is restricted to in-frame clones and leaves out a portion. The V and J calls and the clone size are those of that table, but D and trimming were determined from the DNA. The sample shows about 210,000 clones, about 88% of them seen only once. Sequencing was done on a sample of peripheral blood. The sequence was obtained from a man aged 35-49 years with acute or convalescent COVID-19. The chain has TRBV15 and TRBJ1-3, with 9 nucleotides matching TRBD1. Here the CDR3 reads CATSRDWDRVGGNTIYF. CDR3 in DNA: TGTGCCACCAGCAGAGATTGGGACAGGGTGGGAGGAAACACCATATATTTT. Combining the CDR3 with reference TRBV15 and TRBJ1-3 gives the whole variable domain DAMVIQNPRYQVTQFGKPVTLSCSQTLNHNVMYWYQQKSSQAPKLLFHYYDKDFNNEADTPDNFQSRRPNTSFCFLDIRSPGLGDTAMYLCATSRDWDRVGGNTIYFGEGSWLTVV.